This TCR beta chain was identified in a study of OX40 agonist ivuxolimab in advanced cancers. This table comes from immunoSEQ multiplex PCR, and its TCRdb copy is limited to in-frame clones, with some not included. The sample contains roughly 90,000 clones, roughly 90% of which appear only once. The receptor's source is an adult with an advanced solid tumor such as melanoma, head and neck, liver or kidney cancer. The sample consisted of CD4+ or CD8+ T cells sorted from blood, taken in a trial of the OX40 agonist ivuxolimab.

CDR3 nucleotides: TGTGCCAGCAGCTACCGCCCGGGACTAGCGGGGGAATCCTCCTACAATGAGCAGTTCTTC. Residues: CASSYRPGLAGESSYNEQFF. J is TRBJ2-1 and V is TRBV2, with 14 bases matching TRBD2. Trimming cost V 6 bases and J 0 bases; bases outside gene matches: 13. CDR3 length equals 20 residues. Looked up from germline, CDR1 is SNHLY and CDR2 is FYNNEI.